This TCR beta chain was found in a study of T cells in localized non-small cell lung cancer. Study-wide results and limits: Longer overall survival was associated with a higher density of T cells in the blood. A median of approximately 60 of the top 100 tumor clones appeared in adjacent lung, which was paired and uninvolved. Tumor showed lower T cell clonality than uninvolved adjacent lung, where it was highest. Owing to sequencing of a solitary tumor region, heterogeneity cannot be discounted.

With respect to this clone: Its target is not known.

The germline V gene encodes CDR1 MNHNS and CDR2 SASEGT. V was clipped by 2 bases and J by 2 bases, with 16 bases between them. This CDR3 spans 17 amino acids. Clones were read by immunoSEQ multiplex PCR, and TCRdb kept only the in-frame ones, dropping some. The profile shows tens of thousands of clones, 90% of them singletons. The V gene is TRBV6-1, the J gene TRBJ1-5; tentative D call: TRBD1 (6 bases). This sample comprised peripheral blood, obtained before any cancer treatment. This clonotype was sampled from a woman between 35 and 70 years old with stage I lung adenocarcinoma. The CDR3 spells CASSESFGGGGNQPQHF. The CDR3 bases are TGTGCCAGCAGTGAAAGTTTCGGCGGGGGCGGCAATCAGCCCCAGCATTTT.